The TCR beta chain under discussion was sequenced for a study of T cells in Graves' hyperthyroidism and ophthalmopathy. There are 15 residues in the CDR3. CDR1 and CDR2 from the germline V gene are SNHLY and FYNNEI. V dropped 3 bases and J dropped 3 bases, with 15 bases sitting between them. Exclusion criteria comprised uncontrolled infection, other autoimmune disease, pregnancy or lactation. Study-wide results and limits: Most clonotypes that expanded in the thyroid above 0.001 also showed up in blood.

At least ten counts were recorded for this clonotype. Its specificity is not known. From RNA transcripts, TCR beta CDR3 regions were amplified. The HTBI primer set drove a first-round RT-PCR of the TCR CDR3. Each CDR3 protein is one row after TCRdb ran MiXCR on the multiplex PCR reads. Found here are about 620,000 distinct CDR3 sequences, 15% to 20% of them singletons; the top ten hold 3.5% to 4%. This chain uses TRBV2 with TRBJ2-7, with D tentatively TRBD1 (6 bases). Sequencing input: blood. This clonotype was obtained from a woman younger than 45 with Graves' hyperthyroidism. The CDR3: CASSDQGKEIYEQYF. CDR3 in DNA: TGTGCCAGCAGTGACCAGGGGAAGGAAATCTACGAGCAGTACTTC.